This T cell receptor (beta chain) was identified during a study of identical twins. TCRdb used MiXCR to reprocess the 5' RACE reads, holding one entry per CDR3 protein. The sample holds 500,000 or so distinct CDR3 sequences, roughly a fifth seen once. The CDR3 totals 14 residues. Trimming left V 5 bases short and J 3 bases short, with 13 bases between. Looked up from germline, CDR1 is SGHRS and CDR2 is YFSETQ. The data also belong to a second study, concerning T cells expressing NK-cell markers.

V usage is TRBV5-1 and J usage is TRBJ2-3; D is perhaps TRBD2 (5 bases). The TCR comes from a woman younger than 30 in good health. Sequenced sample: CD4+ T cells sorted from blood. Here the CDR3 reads CASRGGRETDTQYF. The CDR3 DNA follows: TGCGCCAGCAGGGGCGGCCGGGAAACAGATACGCAGTATTTT.